This passage covers 2 T cell receptor beta chains from one sample sequenced in a study of CD4 T cells in relation to SARS-CoV-2 and coronaviruses. Antigens for these TCRs are unknown. Unexposed donor CD4+ T cells date from 2011-2018, before the COVID-19 pandemic. Isolation of CD4+ T cells took place after less than twelve days in culture. The protocol was immunoSEQ multiplex PCR, while the TCRdb copy is restricted to in-frame clones and leaves out a portion. In the table there are over 20,000 clones, 73% of which are singletons. Material: CD4+ T cells from PBMCs, cultured in vitro. The origin of the receptors is a human donor in good health.

The CDR3, as DNA: TGTGCCAGCTCCCCCCCGAGCACCACAGATACGCAGTATTTT. Encoded protein: CASSPPSTTDTQYF. The gene calls are TRBV7-9 and TRBJ2-3; D is undetermined. This CDR3 contains 14 residues. Germline V gene data show CDR1 as SEHNR and CDR2 as FQNEAQ (reference sequence). V gave up 8 bases and J gave up 2 bases, with 14 bases separating them.

CDR3 in DNA: TGTGCCAGCACCCCGACAGGGCTTAACACCGGGGAGCTGTTTTTT. The encoded protein is CASTPTGLNTGELFF. The V and J genes are TRBV6-5 and TRBJ2-2, with 7 bases fitting TRBD1. The V segment lost 7 bases and the J segment 2 bases; nucleotides outside the gene matches: 7. In germline, CDR1 is MNHEY, CDR2 SVGAGI. The CDR3 totals 15 residues.